The T cell receptor beta chain described here comes from a study of early T cells in non-severe SARS-CoV-2 infection. This clonotype was recorded many times. MiXCR, applied by TCRdb to the 5' RACE reads, yields one record per CDR3 protein. The sample shows approximately 50,000 distinct CDR3 sequences, about 11% of them seen only once. The ends were cut back, 7 bases at V and 8 bases at J, with 14 bases in the middle. Germline CDR1 is SQVTM and CDR2 is ANQGSEA. The length of the CDR3 is 11 residues. Material for sequencing was whole blood. The sequence was obtained from an adult who was a healthcare worker with PCR-confirmed SARS-CoV-2 infection or an uninfected control (not recorded which). V usage is TRBV29-1 and J usage is TRBJ1-2; no firm D call. The CDR3 sequence: CSGLILGGYTF. The CDR3 DNA sequence: TGCAGCGGCCTAATCCTGGGGGGCTACACCTTC.